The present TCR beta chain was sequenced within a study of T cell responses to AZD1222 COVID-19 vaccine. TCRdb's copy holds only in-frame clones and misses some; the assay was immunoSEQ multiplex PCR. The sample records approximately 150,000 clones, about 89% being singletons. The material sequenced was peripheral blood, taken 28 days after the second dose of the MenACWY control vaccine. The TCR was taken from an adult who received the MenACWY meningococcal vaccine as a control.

The CDR3 nucleotides read TGTGCCAGCAGCCCCTCGGCCGGGCAGGGGATCGATGAGCAGTTCTTC. Encoded protein: CASSPSAGQGIDEQFF. The rearrangement joins TRBV9 to TRBJ2-1, with D tentatively TRBD1 (6 bases). Germline V gene lookup returns CDR1 SGDLS and CDR2 YYNGEE. The V end lost 4 bases, the J end lost 8 bases, and 22 bases lay between the germline ends. The CDR3 totals 16 residues.